The rows below give T cell receptor beta chains drawn from one sample of a study of blood T cells in healthy people across ages. Each CDR3 protein gets one entry after TCRdb re-called the 5' RACE reads with MiXCR. The table lists almost 1 million distinct CDR3 sequences, 51% of them singletons. The sample taken for sequencing was blood. These receptors came from a woman aged 55-69 years in good health. Both conserved end residues are part of each CDR3. The D gene is left open where the match is weak. The listing skips clone size in some rows; elsewhere it reads once, few, many or a size class.

-,-,TRBV20-1,TRBJ2-5,CSARTATQETQYF,TGCAGTGCTAGGACAGCCACACAAGAGACCCAGTACTTC
few,TRBD1,TRBV5-1,TRBJ2-1,CASSRYLEQGASEQFF,TGCGCCAGCAGCCGTTACCTTGAACAGGGGGCAAGTGAGCAGTTCTTC
-,TRBD2,TRBV6-6,TRBJ2-1,CASGAGGFNEQFF,TGTGCCAGTGGGGCGGGAGGGTTCAATGAGCAGTTCTTC
-,TRBD1,TRBV12-5,TRBJ2-1,CASGDDRADEQFF,TGTGCTAGTGGCGATGACAGGGCCGATGAGCAGTTCTTC
few,-,TRBV6-5,TRBJ2-3,CASSSPHNLGSTDTQYF,TGTGCCAGCAGTTCCCCACATAATCTCGGATCCACAGATACGCAGTATTTT
few,-,TRBV12-3/TRBV12-4,TRBJ2-2,CASDLAGELFF,TGTGCCAGCGATCTAGCCGGGGAGCTGTTTTTT
few,TRBD2,TRBV12-3/TRBV12-4,TRBJ2-1,CASSWILAGNEQFF,TGTGCCAGCAGTTGGATACTAGCGGGAAATGAGCAGTTCTTC
-,-,TRBV6-1,TRBJ2-5,CASRRSVGPRYQETQYF,TGTGCCAGCAGACGAAGCGTGGGGCCTCGGTACCAAGAGACCCAGTACTTC
few,TRBD2,TRBV29-1,TRBJ2-3,CSVDGAGGYTDTQYF,TGCAGCGTTGATGGAGCGGGAGGGTACACAGATACGCAGTATTTT
-,TRBD2,TRBV4-1,TRBJ2-1,CASSQGSGRAWNEQFF,TGCGCCAGCAGCCAAGGTAGCGGGAGGGCCTGGAATGAGCAGTTCTTC
once,-,TRBV28,TRBJ1-2,CASSPNPGQYGYTF,TGTGCCAGCAGCCCAAACCCAGGACAGTATGGCTACACCTTC
-,-,TRBV7-3,TRBJ2-1,CASSSPGLKVNEQFF,TGTGCCAGCAGCTCACCGGGACTGAAGGTCAATGAGCAGTTCTTC
few,-,TRBV29-1,TRBJ2-1,CSVEGLLNGQFF,TGCAGCGTAGAAGGACTCCTCAATGGGCAGTTCTTC
-,-,TRBV20-1,TRBJ2-5,CSASHRVSTLNEQYF,TGCAGTGCTAGTCATCGGGTATCTACTCTCAATGAGCAGTACTTC
-,-,TRBV30,TRBJ2-2,CAWGSNTGELFF,TGTGCCTGGGGTTCTAACACCGGGGAGCTGTTTTTT
-,-,TRBV12-3/TRBV12-4,TRBJ1-2,CASSFGTAGYGYTF,TGTGCCAGCAGTTTTGGGACCGCCGGCTATGGCTACACCTTC